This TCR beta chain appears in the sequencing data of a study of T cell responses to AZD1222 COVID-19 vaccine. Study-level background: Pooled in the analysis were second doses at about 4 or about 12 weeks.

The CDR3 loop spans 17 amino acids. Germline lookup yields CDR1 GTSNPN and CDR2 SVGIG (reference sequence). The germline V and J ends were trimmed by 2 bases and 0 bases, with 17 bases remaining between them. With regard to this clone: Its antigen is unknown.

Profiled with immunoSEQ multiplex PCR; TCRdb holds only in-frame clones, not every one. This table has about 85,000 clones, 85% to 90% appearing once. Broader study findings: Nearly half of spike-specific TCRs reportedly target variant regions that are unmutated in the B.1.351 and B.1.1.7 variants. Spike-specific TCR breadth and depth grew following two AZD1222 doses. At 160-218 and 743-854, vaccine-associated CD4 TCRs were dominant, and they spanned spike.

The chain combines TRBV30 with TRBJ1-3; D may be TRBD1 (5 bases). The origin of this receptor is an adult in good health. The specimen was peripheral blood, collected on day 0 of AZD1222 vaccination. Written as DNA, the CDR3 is TGTGCCTGGAGTTTCGCCCGGGACGCCCTCTCTGGAAACACCATATATTTT. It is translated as CAWSFARDALSGNTIYF.